Sequencing of this TCR beta chain was carried out in a study of tumor-infiltrating lymphocytes in primary liver carcinoma. The wider study: Stage T1-T3 N0M0 tumors measured about 4.2 to 10 cm at most. General study points: The overlap of tumor-adjacent and tumor-blood pairs was smaller than that of tumor region pairs.

Details on this clonotype: What it recognizes is unknown. This is likely a read error, given that the CDR3 carries no conserved phenylalanine or tryptophan at its end. Because the CDR3's place on the DNA is in doubt, the DNA is left out and the CDR3 is given as listed by TCRdb.

Per the germline V gene, CDR1 is MGHRA and CDR2 is YSYEKL. The CDR3 has 11 residues if both end residues are counted. Unsorted whole blood supplied the RNA, and germline DNA was extracted too. Chronic HBV infection was present, with no prior treatment. Making TCR beta cDNA involved approximately 480 ng total RNA and a constant-region primer. Sequencing libraries for TCR beta derived from three nested multiplex PCR rounds that used slightly modified ARM-PCR. The opening two PCR rounds, 10 cycles each, paired TRBV1-TRBV30 forward primers with a C-beta reverse primer. TCRdb itself ran the multiplex PCR reads through MiXCR, one entry per CDR3 protein. The table records approximately 300,000 distinct CDR3 sequences, 65% of them present only once.

This chain links TRBV4-1 with TRBJ1-1. Input material: peripheral blood. The clonotype originates from a man aged 35-49 years with primary liver carcinoma and hepatitis B virus infection. Here the CDR3 reads CPRISNTEAFL.